Listed below are T cell receptor beta chains from one sample, sequenced in a study of Ad26.COV2.S vaccination and SARS-CoV-2 variants. This table comes from immunoSEQ multiplex PCR, and its TCRdb copy is limited to in-frame clones, with some not included. The sample holds tens of thousands of clones, 83% seen once. The sample here was peripheral blood, taken after recovery from COVID-19. The receptors shown here come from a human donor who had recovered from COVID-19. The CDR3 runs from the conserved cysteine through the conserved F or W. D genes are given only for firm matches. Expanded clones get a size class; other rows say once, few or many, or leave the size out.

TRBV4-1	TRBD1	TRBJ2-7	-	TGCGCCAGCAGCCAATTCGCGGCGGGGACAGGGGTTGGAGAGCAGTACTTC	CASSQFAAGTGVGEQYF
TRBV19	-	TRBJ2-3	-	TGTGCCAGTAGTAGAGCTAGCACAGATACGCAGTATTTT	CASSRASTDTQYF
TRBV5-4	-	TRBJ1-3	-	TGTGCCAGCAGCCCAGGGGAGAGCCGCTCTGGAAACACCATATATTTT	CASSPGESRSGNTIYF
TRBV27	TRBD1	TRBJ1-3	-	TGTGCCAGCAGCTATCGACAGGGGCACACCATATATTTT	CASSYRQGHTIYF
TRBV28	TRBD1	TRBJ1-2	-	TGTGCCAGCAGTGACGGGACAGGGAGAGGCTACACCTTC	CASSDGTGRGYTF
TRBV18	-	TRBJ1-4	-	TGTGCCAGCTCCCTCAATTCCCACAGAGTTCCTAATGAAAAACTGTTTTTT	CASSLNSHRVPNEKLFF
TRBV25-1	-	TRBJ1-1	-	TGTGCCAGCAGTGAATCGAACAGGCCCCCTGAAGCTTTCTTT	CASSESNRPPEAFF
TRBV12-5	-	TRBJ2-2	-	TGTGCTAGTGGTTTACGGGCGTCCCCAGGGACCGGGGAGCTGTTTTTT	CASGLRASPGTGELFF
TRBV4-1	TRBD1	TRBJ2-7	-	TGCGCCAGCAGCTTTCGTACAGGGGACTACGAGCAGTACTTC	CASSFRTGDYEQYF
TRBV29-1	-	TRBJ2-4	-	TGCAGCGTTGTGCCGGGGACAAACATTCAGTACTTC	CSVVPGTNIQYF
TRBV4-2	-	TRBJ1-1	-	TGTGCCAGCAGCCAAGCCCCCAGGTCGGGAGGGCCTACCAACACTGAAGCTTTCTTT	CASSQAPRSGGPTNTEAFF
TRBV7-9	-	TRBJ2-1	once	TGTGCCAGCAGCTTAAAATGGGGCGACGGCTCCTACAATGAGCAGTTCTTC	CASSLKWGDGSYNEQFF
TRBV19	TRBD1	TRBJ2-7	-	TGTGCCAGTACTGGGACAGGGGAGAACGAGCAGTACTTC	CASTGTGENEQYF
TRBV7-6	TRBD1	TRBJ1-1	-	TGTGCCAGCAGCCTAATGCCGGGACAGGGGGCGGACACTGAAGCTTTCTTT	CASSLMPGQGADTEAFF
TRBV5-4	-	TRBJ1-2	few	TGTGCCAGCAGCTTGGGACGGCTGGGAAATTATGGCTACACCTTC	CASSLGRLGNYGYTF
TRBV2	-	TRBJ2-4	-	TGTGCCAGCCTCCGCAGTTTAGCCAAAAACATTCAGTACTTC	CASLRSLAKNIQYF
TRBV5-1	TRBD1	TRBJ1-1	-	TGCGCCAGCAGCTTGGACGTGGAGACAGGGGGGAAAGCTTTCTTT	CASSLDVETGGKAFF
TRBV27	TRBD1	TRBJ1-6	few	TGTGCCAGCAGGTCGAGGTTATGGGGACAGGACGATAATTCACCCCTCCACTTT	CASRSRLWGQDDNSPLHF
TRBV7-2	TRBD1	TRBJ1-2	-	TGTGCCAGCAGTGCCCCCGACAGGGAGGGTGGCTACACCTTC	CASSAPDREGGYTF
TRBV28	-	TRBJ2-3	-	TGTGCCAGCAGTTTAGGCGGGACAACAGATACGCAGTATTTT	CASSLGGTTDTQYF
TRBV4-1	-	TRBJ1-4	-	TGCGCCAGCAGCCAAGGGATGAGAGGTGAAAAACTGTTTTTT	CASSQGMRGEKLFF
TRBV7-3	-	TRBJ2-6	-	TGTGCCAGCAGCTCTGGGGCCAACGTCCTGACTTTC	CASSSGANVLTF
TRBV6-2/TRBV6-3	-	TRBJ1-6	-	TGTGCCAGCAGTTACAGGTATTCACCCCTCCACTTT	CASSYRYSPLHF
TRBV28	-	TRBJ1-5	-	TGTGCCAGCAGTGTTTTTTTACAGGGATCCTATAGCAATCAGCCCCAGCATTTT	CASSVFLQGSYSNQPQHF
TRBV11-2	-	TRBJ1-1	-	TGTGCCAGCAGTACCAGAGGGGACACTGAAGCTTTCTTT	CASSTRGDTEAFF
TRBV29-1	-	TRBJ2-3	-	TGCAGCGTTAGAGTAGGACAGAGCACAGATACGCAGTATTTT	CSVRVGQSTDTQYF
TRBV10-3	-	TRBJ1-5	once	TGTGCCATCAGTGAGTCCTCAGGGCTGTATAGCAATCAGCCCCAGCATTTT	CAISESSGLYSNQPQHF
TRBV11-2	TRBD2	TRBJ2-5	once	TGTGCCAGCAGCTTAGGCCCTAGCGGGGAGACCCAGTACTTC	CASSLGPSGETQYF
TRBV5-1	TRBD1	TRBJ2-1	-	TGCGCCAGCAGCCCCCGGAGCGAGTGGGACAGGGAACATGGTGCGCAGTTCTTC	CASSPRSEWDREHGAQFF
TRBV12-3/TRBV12-4	-	TRBJ1-2	-	TGTGCCAGCAGTTCCTTTTATGGCTACACCTTC	CASSSFYGYTF
TRBV24-1	TRBD1	TRBJ2-5	-	TGTGCCACCAGTGATTCGAGGGGGACAGGCTGGATGGAGACCCAGTACTTC	CATSDSRGTGWMETQYF
TRBV3-1/TRBV3-2	-	TRBJ2-1	-	TGTGCCAGCAGCCAAGGTTTCGGTTACTCCTACAATGAGCAGTTCTTC	CASSQGFGYSYNEQFF
TRBV12-3/TRBV12-4	-	TRBJ1-1	-	TGTGCCAGCAGTTTCTCGGGGGGCACTGAAGCTTTCTTT	CASSFSGGTEAFF
TRBV6-4	-	TRBJ2-1	-	TGTGCCAGCAAGGGATACTACAATGAGCAGTTCTTC	CASKGYYNEQFF
TRBV11-2	-	TRBJ1-2	-	TGTGCCAGCAGCTCCCCTGGGTATGGCTACACCTTC	CASSSPGYGYTF
TRBV7-9	-	TRBJ2-5	-	TGTGCCAGCAGCTTAGGACACGGAGGAGGAGAGACCCAGTACTTC	CASSLGHGGGETQYF
TRBV27	TRBD2	TRBJ2-1	once	TGTGCCAGCAGTTTAGGGACTAGCGGGAGCTACAATGAGCAGTTCTTC	CASSLGTSGSYNEQFF
TRBV5-1	-	TRBJ2-5	-	TGCGCCAGCAGCGGTGAGCGGGAGACCCAGTACTTC	CASSGERETQYF
TRBV24-1	-	TRBJ1-4	-	TGTGCCACCAGTGATCAGGTGCATGAAAAACTGTTTTTT	CATSDQVHEKLFF
TRBV2	-	TRBJ1-2	-	TGTGCCAGCAAGTCTGATGCTAACTATGGCTACACCTTC	CASKSDANYGYTF
TRBV30	-	TRBJ2-1	-	TGTGCCTGGAGTAATGGGTATGGGGGCAATGAGCAGTTCTTC	CAWSNGYGGNEQFF
TRBV2	-	TRBJ2-5	-	TGTGCCAGCAGTGTGTCTAAAGAGACCCAGTACTTC	CASSVSKETQYF
TRBV3-1/TRBV3-2	-	TRBJ2-5	-	TGTGCCAGCAGCCAAGAAGCCAAAGAGACCCAGTACTTC	CASSQEAKETQYF
TRBV5-1	-	TRBJ1-2	-	TGCGCCAGCAGCTTGGCCGCATCCACCCATTCAGCTAACTATGGCTACACCTTC	CASSLAASTHSANYGYTF
TRBV3-1/TRBV3-2	-	TRBJ1-3	-	TGTGCCAGCAGCCGGGACGGGACCTCTGGAAACACCATATATTTT	CASSRDGTSGNTIYF
TRBV2	-	TRBJ1-2	once	TGTGCCAGCAGTCCACCGGGCCTCTCCCGGGGCTACACCTTC	CASSPPGLSRGYTF
TRBV10-3	TRBD1	TRBJ1-1	once	TGTGCCACCGCACTAACAGGGGGCCACACTGAAGCTTTCTTT	CATALTGGHTEAFF
TRBV18	TRBD2	TRBJ2-3	-	TGTGCCAGCTCACCACCGTCTAGCGGGACAGATACGCAGTATTTT	CASSPPSSGTDTQYF
TRBV7-7	-	TRBJ1-1	-	TGTGCCAGCAGTCCGATGGAGTGGAACACTGAAGCTTTCTTT	CASSPMEWNTEAFF
TRBV29-1	-	TRBJ2-6	-	TGCAGCGTGGGGGTTACTGGGGCCAACGTCCTGACTTTC	CSVGVTGANVLTF
TRBV7-7	TRBD1	TRBJ2-2	-	TGTGCCAGCAGCTTAACACAGGGGAGTGGGGAGCTGTTTTTT	CASSLTQGSGELFF
TRBV7-9	-	TRBJ1-1	-	TGTGCCAGCAGCTTACAAGGGGGCACTGAAGCTTTCTTT	CASSLQGGTEAFF
TRBV27	-	TRBJ1-2	-	TGTGCCAGCAGTTTTGTCCAGGGAAACTATGGCTACACCTTC	CASSFVQGNYGYTF
TRBV9	TRBD2	TRBJ2-3	-	TGTGCCAGCAGCGTAGGGACTAGCGGGGGGAGGGCAGATACGCAGTATTTT	CASSVGTSGGRADTQYF
TRBV4-2	TRBD1	TRBJ1-6	-	TGTGCCAGCAGCTACGCGACCTGGGGACAGGGTAGTTCACCCCTCCACTTT	CASSYATWGQGSSPLHF
TRBV4-1	-	TRBJ2-2	-	TGCGCCAGCAGCCAAGAAGGGCTTAGGGGGGAGCTGTTTTTT	CASSQEGLRGELFF
TRBV5-1	TRBD2	TRBJ2-1	-	TGCGCCAGCAGCCCGGGACTAGCGGGAGATGAGCAGTTCTTC	CASSPGLAGDEQFF
TRBV11-2	TRBD1	TRBJ1-6	few	TGTGCCAGCAGCCCCGGACAGGGGTTACCCTATAATTCACCCCTCCACTTT	CASSPGQGLPYNSPLHF
TRBV7-8	TRBD1	TRBJ1-2	-	TGTGCCAGCAGCCCCGACAGGGCTGGCTACACCTTC	CASSPDRAGYTF